This T cell receptor (beta chain) was identified in a study of cytomegalovirus exposure and HLA in healthy donors. The CDR3 runs 13 residues. Trimming cost V 2 bases and J 7 bases; bases outside gene matches: 5. Germline-derived CDR1 and CDR2 are SQVTM and ANQGSEA. It was with 60 Vbeta and 13 Jbeta primers that the PCR ran. Authors' data handling: A later analysis counted approximately 88 million unique TCR beta chains, 10 million to 12 million shared. Sequencing was performed with immunoSEQ multiplex PCR; in TCRdb, only in-frame clones are kept and a portion is missing. That table supplies the V and J calls and clone size; D and trimming were determined from the DNA. The table lists about 82,000 clones, approximately 79% of them singletons, with under 15% in the top ten.

This TCR was sampled from a human donor in good health. The rearrangement uses TRBV29-1 and TRBJ1-2; TRBD1 matches 9 bases. Material: PBMCs. In DNA form, the CDR3 reads TGCAGCGTTGAAAGGGACAGGGCGTCTGGCTACACCTTC. Its translation: CSVERDRASGYTF.